This T cell receptor beta chain was obtained from a study of blood T cell repertoires in COVID-19. Study-wide background: Samples taken during acute and convalescent COVID-19 were collected in the United States, Italy and Spain. Nucleic acid was either cDNA or gDNA, and it came from T cells, B-cell-depleted T cells, or PBMCs.

The V end lost 4 bases, the J end lost 1 base, and 11 bases lay between the germline ends. CDR1 is SGHRS, CDR2 YFSETQ, per germline. This CDR3 has 14 amino acids. Authors' processing steps: By means of reference gene primer amplification, nucleated cell counts were estimated. Measured with immunoSEQ multiplex PCR; TCRdb has only the in-frame clones, and not every one. The DNA gave D and trimming, while V, J and clone size come from that table. The profile shows about 190,000 clones, less than 90% of them singletons. The receptor was isolated from a human donor in a cohort sampled during active COVID-19. The chain links TRBV5-1 to TRBJ2-5, with a weak D call TRBD2 (6 bases). Sequencing used peripheral blood. The CDR3, as DNA: TGCGCCAGCAGCCTCGGGACTTTCCAAGAGACCCAGTACTTC. Its protein product is CASSLGTFQETQYF.